What follows describes a single T cell receptor beta chain. Its antigen specificity is not known. At one of its ends the junction is not consistent with the germline gene, which may arise from a read error. The data stem from a study of T-cell memory formation after mild COVID-19 (dated by TCRdb to the early 2020s). Background for the entire study: TCR sequence clusters from the two donors were found to be largely donor specific. Two young, previously healthy adult volunteers, one female and one male, were included in the cohort. Longitudinal TCRalpha and TCRbeta repertoire sequencing tracked T-cell clones expanding and contracting after mild COVID-19 in a couple of donors.

Looking up the germline V gene (reference sequence) yields CDR1 SEHNR and CDR2 FQNEAQ. Inclusive of the bounding cysteine and phenylalanine, the CDR3 is 12 residues long. Of all the DNA, just the CDR3 is kept, 36 bases in frame from base 1. TCRdb names Illumina NovaSeq 6000 as the instrument used. cDNA libraries for TCRalpha and TCRbeta were prepared by 5'RACE using constant-segment primers, with sample barcodes and unique molecular identifiers added. Trizol reagent was used to extract RNA from every sample. Amplification of the libraries took two PCR steps, and the second step added a second sample barcode plus Illumina TruSeq adapters. Sequencing of libraries was performed on an Illumina NovaSeq with 2 x 150 bp paired-end reads. The paper's processing steps were these. With migec v1.2.7, reads were demultiplexed and then collapsed into UMI-guided consensus sequences. Using mixcr v2.1.11, UMI consensuses were aligned to TRA and TRB V and J templates and then assembled into clonotypes. A clonotype was counted as expanded or contracted only when both edgeR and NoisET called the clonotype significant, with the noise models trained on biological replicates. For edgeR calls, the thresholds were a false discovery rate-adjusted p below 0.01 and a log2 fold-change of 1. As an exploratory analysis of dynamics, PCA with hierarchical clustering was applied to max-normalized trajectories of the 1000 most abundant clonotypes. Separately sequenced CD4+ and CD8+ repertoires were used to assign a CD4 or CD8 phenotype to each responding clone. The public reads were quality trimmed at Q25 with fastp and then assembled into clones with MiXCR by TCRdb, keeping productive beta chains. Each record represents a unique CDR3 protein, reported with the most common genes and DNA among its rows. The V and J calls and clone size are TCRdb's, not the authors'. A total of 400,000 or so distinct CDR3 sequences appear in this sample, around 20% of them only once. More than 8% of the sample goes to the ten largest clones.

Ficoll-Paque density gradient centrifugation was the method used to isolate PBMCs. The investigation overall reported the following: SARS-CoV-2 specificity was not confirmed for the second-wave clones peaking on day 37. The study covered only two mild cases, and larger cohorts including severe cases with pre-infection samples were considered necessary. Clones contracting from day 15 to 85 had balanced CD4/CD8 phenotypes, while a second wave expanding from day 15 to 37 was biased towards CD4+. Some responding clones were detected in pre-infection memory, which suggested that pre-existing cross-reactive memory T cells had joined the SARS-CoV-2 response. Contracting CD4+ clones were located mainly in the CM and EM memory subsets, whereas CD8+ clones were found to be enriched in EMRA.

Here the chain combines TRBV7-9 and TRBJ1-1, with an unclear D gene assignment. The TCR comes from an adult woman who had mild COVID-19 (a few samples of this study predate the infection). The sample titles of this study are shuffled in the database, so cell type and time point are left out; the donor was told from shared clones. The sample comprised PBMCs or a T cell subset sorted from them (not recorded which). In nucleotides, the sequence is TGTGCAAGCAGCGACCAAAACAGTGAAGCTTTCTTT. This sequence encodes CASSDQNSEAFF.